Listed below are T cell receptor beta chains from one sample, sequenced in a study of cytomegalovirus exposure and HLA in healthy donors. The data were produced by immunoSEQ multiplex PCR, yet TCRdb's version contains in-frame clones alone and is incomplete. In the table there are tens of thousands of clones, 70% to 80% of which are singletons. The sample was PBMCs. All receptors come from a man aged 25-40 years in good health and CMV-seronegative. Each CDR3 is given with its conserved first and last residue. D genes are given only for firm matches. Clone size is not always given. Where it is, it says once, few, many or a class for expanded clones.

size: NA
D: NA
J: TRBJ1-1
V: TRBV5-1
CDR3: CASSQNTEAFF
DNA: TGCGCCAGCAGCCAAAACACTGAAGCTTTCTTT

size: NA
D: TRBD1
J: TRBJ1-2
V: TRBV5-1
CDR3: CASRNGQGATYGYTF
DNA: TGCGCCAGCAGAAACGGACAGGGGGCGACCTATGGCTACACCTTC

size: few
D: NA
J: TRBJ1-1
V: TRBV7-9
CDR3: CASRDRGGSEAFF
DNA: TGTGCCAGCCGAGACCGCGGTGGCTCTGAAGCTTTCTTT

size: NA
D: NA
J: TRBJ1-1
V: TRBV18
CDR3: CASSLLNTEAFF
DNA: TGTGCCAGCTCTCTACTGAACACTGAAGCTTTCTTT

size: NA
D: NA
J: TRBJ2-7
V: TRBV6-1
CDR3: CASSEARHSYEQYF
DNA: TGTGCCAGCAGTGAAGCGCGGCATTCCTACGAGCAGTACTTC

size: NA
D: NA
J: TRBJ1-1
V: TRBV10-1
CDR3: CASSEQGNTEAFF
DNA: TGCGCCAGCAGTGAGCAGGGGAACACTGAAGCTTTCTTT

size: NA
D: TRBD1
J: TRBJ1-2
V: TRBV6-6
CDR3: CASRQHRDSYYGYTF
DNA: TGTGCCAGCAGACAACATAGGGACAGTTACTATGGCTACACCTTC

size: NA
D: NA
J: TRBJ1-2
V: TRBV18
CDR3: CASSPERGAYGYTF
DNA: TGTGCCAGCTCACCCGAACGGGGGGCCTATGGCTACACCTTC

size: once
D: TRBD2
J: TRBJ2-1
V: TRBV9
CDR3: CASSVSGGSYNEQFF
DNA: TGTGCCAGCAGCGTATCCGGGGGGTCTTACAATGAGCAGTTCTTC

size: NA
D: NA
J: TRBJ1-1
V: TRBV18
CDR3: CASFGTPNTEAFF
DNA: TGTGCCAGCTTTGGGACACCGAACACTGAAGCTTTCTTT

size: once
D: TRBD2
J: TRBJ2-1
V: TRBV7-2
CDR3: CASSLGSSGSGYEQFF
DNA: TGTGCCAGCAGCTTAGGCTCTAGCGGGAGTGGGTATGAGCAGTTCTTC

size: few
D: NA
J: TRBJ2-7
V: TRBV30
CDR3: CAWNWQSRSHEQYF
DNA: TGTGCCTGGAATTGGCAGTCGAGGTCCCACGAGCAGTACTTC

size: NA
D: NA
J: TRBJ1-2
V: TRBV18
CDR3: CASSKTARIEGLGYTF
DNA: TGTGCCAGCTCAAAAACTGCTCGCATCGAGGGCCTTGGCTACACCTTC

size: NA
D: NA
J: TRBJ2-1
V: TRBV28
CDR3: CASSLLFRTESSYNEQFF
DNA: TGTGCCAGCAGTTTATTATTCCGGACTGAAAGCTCCTACAATGAGCAGTTCTTC

size: NA
D: TRBD1
J: TRBJ2-7
V: TRBV15
CDR3: CATSRDSGQGTYEQYF
DNA: TGTGCCACCAGCAGAGATTCCGGACAGGGGACCTACGAGCAGTACTTC

size: NA
D: NA
J: TRBJ2-5
V: TRBV5-4
CDR3: CASRRTEQETQYF
DNA: TGTGCCAGCAGGAGGACAGAGCAAGAGACCCAGTACTTC

size: NA
D: TRBD1
J: TRBJ2-5
V: TRBV15
CDR3: CATSSRQGAGETQYF
DNA: TGTGCCACCAGCAGCAGACAGGGGGCGGGAGAGACCCAGTACTTC

size: NA
D: NA
J: TRBJ1-3
V: TRBV6-6
CDR3: CASRPQGTGNTIYF
DNA: TGTGCCAGCAGACCACAGGGAACTGGAAACACCATATATTTT

size: NA
D: NA
J: TRBJ1-3
V: TRBV11-2
CDR3: CASSSPRGGNTIYF
DNA: TGTGCCAGCAGCTCGCCTCGAGGTGGAAACACCATATATTTT

size: once
D: TRBD1
J: TRBJ2-3
V: TRBV7-9
CDR3: CASTSPTGQGRDTQYF
DNA: TGTGCCAGCACCTCACCCACCGGACAGGGGAGAGATACGCAGTATTTT

size: NA
D: TRBD1
J: TRBJ1-2
V: TRBV30
CDR3: CAWSGGTADGYTF
DNA: TGTGCCTGGAGTGGCGGGACAGCTGATGGCTACACCTTC

size: NA
D: TRBD1
J: TRBJ2-1
V: TRBV10-2
CDR3: CASRETGGYNEQFF
DNA: TGCGCCAGCAGGGAGACAGGGGGGTACAATGAGCAGTTCTTC

size: NA
D: TRBD2
J: TRBJ2-1
V: TRBV7-7
CDR3: CASSAGTSSSNEQFF
DNA: TGTGCTAGCAGCGCCGGGACTAGCTCATCCAATGAGCAGTTCTTC

size: few
D: TRBD1
J: TRBJ1-1
V: TRBV25-1
CDR3: CASRQGAREAFF
DNA: TGTGCCAGCAGACAGGGGGCTCGCGAAGCTTTCTTT

size: NA
D: NA
J: TRBJ2-7
V: TRBV4-2
CDR3: CASSQAAAASYEQYF
DNA: TGTGCCAGCAGCCAAGCGGCAGCGGCTTCCTACGAGCAGTACTTC

size: once
D: NA
J: TRBJ2-3
V: TRBV9
CDR3: CASSVDSSTDTQYF
DNA: TGTGCCAGCAGCGTGGACTCTAGCACAGATACGCAGTATTTT

size: NA
D: TRBD1
J: TRBJ1-6
V: TRBV30
CDR3: CAWSRQGDSPLHF
DNA: TGTGCCTGGAGTCGACAGGGGGATTCACCCCTCCACTTT

size: NA
D: TRBD2
J: TRBJ2-1
V: TRBV5-1
CDR3: CASSLLAGAYNEQFF
DNA: TGCGCCAGCAGCTTGCTAGCGGGGGCCTACAATGAGCAGTTCTTC

size: NA
D: NA
J: TRBJ1-5
V: TRBV21-1
CDR3: CASSSRLQGDNQPQHF
DNA: TGTGCCAGCAGCTCTCGATTACAGGGTGACAATCAGCCCCAGCATTTT

size: once
D: TRBD1
J: TRBJ1-2
V: TRBV5-1
CDR3: CASHGRTGPSYGYTF
DNA: TGCGCCAGCCACGGGCGGACAGGCCCTAGCTATGGCTACACCTTC

size: NA
D: NA
J: TRBJ2-5
V: TRBV9
CDR3: CASSVSPTRRETQYF
DNA: TGTGCCAGCAGCGTAAGCCCCACTAGGAGGGAGACCCAGTACTTC

size: NA
D: NA
J: TRBJ1-1
V: TRBV2
CDR3: CASSEDRWDTEAFF
DNA: TGTGCCAGCAGTGAAGACAGGTGGGACACTGAAGCTTTCTTT

size: few
D: TRBD1
J: TRBJ2-1
V: TRBV5-1
CDR3: CASSLGQGYNEQFF
DNA: TGCGCCAGCAGCTTGGGACAGGGCTACAATGAGCAGTTCTTC